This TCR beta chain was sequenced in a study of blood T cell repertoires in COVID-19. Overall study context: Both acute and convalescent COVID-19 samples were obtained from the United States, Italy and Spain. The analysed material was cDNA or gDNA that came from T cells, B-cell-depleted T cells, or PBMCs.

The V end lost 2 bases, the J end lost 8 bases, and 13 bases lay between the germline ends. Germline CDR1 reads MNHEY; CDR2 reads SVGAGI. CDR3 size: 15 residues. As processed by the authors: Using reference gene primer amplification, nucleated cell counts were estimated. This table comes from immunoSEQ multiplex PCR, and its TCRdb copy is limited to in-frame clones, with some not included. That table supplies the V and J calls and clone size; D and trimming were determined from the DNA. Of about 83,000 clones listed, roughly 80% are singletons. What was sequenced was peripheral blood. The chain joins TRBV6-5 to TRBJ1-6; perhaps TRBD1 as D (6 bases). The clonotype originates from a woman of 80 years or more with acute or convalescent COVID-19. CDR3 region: CASSYGGRGDSPLHF. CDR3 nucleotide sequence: TGTGCCAGCAGTTACGGGGGCCGGGGTGATTCACCCCTCCACTTT.